Below, 22 T cell receptor beta chains from the same sample are listed, as sequenced in a study of CD8+CD57+ T cells in acquired aplastic anemia. According to the study, genomic DNA was the template for TCR beta VDJ and CDR3 profiling. TCRdb independently ran MiXCR on the reads; one entry per CDR3 protein. The sample contains over 150,000 distinct CDR3 sequences, around 40% of which appear only once. Input material: sorted CD4+, CD8+, or CD8+CD57+ T cells (not recorded which) from PBMCs. Receptors originate from a human donor in good health.

With respect to this clonotype: Mismatch with germline at one junction end may stem from a read error. The chain joins TRBV14 to TRBJ2-5, with D unresolved. The CDR3 spans 13 residues. CDR1 is SGHDN, CDR2 FVKESK, per germline. Here the CDR3 reads CASSQGARETRYF. In nucleotides, the CDR3 is TGTGCCAGCAGCCAGGGCGCTAGAGAGACCCGGTACTTC. The full variable domain, rest sourced from reference TRBV14 and TRBJ2-5, is EAGVTQFPSHSVIEKGQTVTLRCDPISGHDNLYWYRRVMGKEIKFLLHFVKESKQDESGMPNNRFLAERTGGTYSTLKVQPAELEDSGVYFCASSQGARETRYFGPGTRLLVL.

This clonotype occurred many times. V usage is TRBV9 and J usage is TRBJ1-6, with D uncertain. CDR3 size: 15 residues. Germline V lookup: CDR1 SGDLS, CDR2 YYNGEE. V shed 0 bases and J shed 3 bases, with 7 bases lying between them. CDR3 amino acids: CASSVDSSYNSPLHF. The CDR3 DNA sequence: TGTGCCAGCAGCGTAGATAGCAGCTATAATTCACCCCTCCACTTT.

The V and J genes are TRBV29-1 and TRBJ2-4; 8 bases agree with TRBD1. Germline CDR1 and CDR2: SQVTM and ANQGSEA. The ends lost 2 bases at V and 5 bases at J; junction bases unmatched: 2. This CDR3 contains 13 residues. The CDR3 sequence is CSVESGGQNIQYF. CDR3 sequence (DNA): TGCAGCGTTGAATCAGGGGGCCAAAACATTCAGTACTTC.

This clonotype was detected ten times or more. The gene calls are TRBV11-2 and TRBJ2-7; D remains ambiguous. Trimming shortened V by 3 bases and J by 1 base, and 13 bases separated the two germline ends. This CDR3 contains 15 residues. Germline CDR1 reads SGHAT; CDR2 reads FQNNGV. CDR3 nucleotide sequence: TGTGCCAGCAGCTTGACCGACGGTGGGTCCTACGAGCAGTACTTC. It codes for CASSLTDGGSYEQYF.

This clonotype has ten or more counts. The chain employs TRBV30 and TRBJ1-1; D perhaps matches TRBD1 (6 bases). The CDR3 is 12 residues long. Trimming shortened V by 4 bases and J by 6 bases, and 12 bases separated the two germline ends. Germline values: CDR1 GTSNPN, CDR2 SVGIG (reference sequence). The CDR3 bases are TGTGCCTGGACCGGGGGGCAGGCTGAAGCTTTCTTT. Amino acids: CAWTGGQAEAFF.

This clonotype has only a few counts. This chain connects TRBV6-1 to TRBJ1-4, with unresolved D. CDR1 is MNHNS, CDR2 SASEGT, per germline. V lost 6 bases and J lost 3, with 14 bases in between. The CDR3 is made up of 15 amino acids. The CDR3 DNA follows: TGTGCCAGCAGCCCCGAGGGAGGCTCTAATGAAAAACTGTTTTTT. As protein: CASSPEGGSNEKLFF.

As regards this clonotype: The CDR3 carries no conserved terminal phenylalanine or tryptophan, so it likely arises from a read error. The V and J genes are TRBV9 and TRBJ2-1; 10 bases match TRBD1. Germline V gives CDR1 SGDLS, CDR2 YYNGEE. Unmatched junction bases numbered 3, after V lost 2 bases and J lost 4 bases. The CDR3 has 15 residues. The CDR3 DNA sequence: TGTGCCAGCAGCGTGAGGACAGGGGGGTACAATGAGCAGTTCTCC. Translation: CASSVRTGGYNEQFS.

The chain employs TRBV20-1 and TRBJ2-7; TRBD1 or TRBD2 may be the D gene (5 bases each). Deletions cut 1 base from V and 5 bases from J, with 12 bases between. CDR3 length: 13 residues. Germline values: CDR1 DFQATT, CDR2 SNEGSKA (reference sequence). The CDR3 here is CSARGLGENEQYF. The CDR3 region has the DNA TGCAGTGCTAGAGGCCTGGGGGAAAACGAGCAGTACTTC.

This clonotype was recorded a few times. This chain connects TRBV2 to TRBJ1-6; D remains ambiguous. CDR3 length equals 17 residues. Trimming removed 4 bases from V and 0 bases from J, with 13 bases in between. Germline V lookup: CDR1 SNHLY, CDR2 FYNNEI. In DNA form, the CDR3 reads TGTGCCAGCAGTGGGTTTGTGGCGAGCTCCTATAATTCACCCCTCCACTTT. This gives the protein CASSGFVASSYNSPLHF.

This clonotype showed up many times. The V gene is TRBV11-1, the J gene TRBJ1-5; 10 bases align to TRBD1. This CDR3 contains 19 residues. J lost 7 bases, V lost 0 bases, and 15 bases had no gene match. CDR1 SGHAT and CDR2 FQDESV come from the germline V gene (reference sequence). The CDR3 sequence: CASSLARAGTGDRRQPQHF. The CDR3 bases are TGTGCCAGCAGCTTAGCGAGGGCCGGGACAGGGGATAGGCGGCAGCCCCAGCATTTT.

This clonotype has a count of ten or more. V gene TRBV4-2 combines with J gene TRBJ2-7; 8 nucleotides agree with TRBD1. Germline CDR1 and CDR2: LGHNA and YNFKEQ. CDR3 length equals 20 residues. The V gene end was trimmed by 3 bases and the J gene end by 2 bases; junction bases not matched to a gene: 21. CDR3 sequence (DNA): TGTGCCAGCAGCCACGTACGTCAGGGGGCGCCGGGGTCTGGGGCCTACGAGCAGTACTTC. Translating gives CASSHVRQGAPGSGAYEQYF.

V usage is TRBV7-9 and J usage is TRBJ1-6; 7 bases are a match to TRBD1. CDR1 and CDR2 (germline): SEHNR, FQNEAQ (reference sequence). The trim removed 9 bases at V and 12 bases at J, leaving 8 bases unmatched. This CDR3 contains 12 residues. CDR3 nucleotide sequence: TGTGCCAGTCACGACAGGGTCGGACCCCTCCACTTT. Protein product: CASHDRVGPLHF. Together with reference TRBV7-9 and TRBJ1-6, the CDR3 gives the full variable domain: DTGVSQNPRHKITKRGQNVTFRCDPISEHNRLYWYRQTLGQGPEFLTYFQNEAQLEKSRLLSDRFSAERPKGSFSTLEIQRTEQGDSAMYLCASHDRVGPLHFGNGTRLTVT.

In its sample, this clonotype was seen a few times. This chain links TRBV7-6 with TRBJ1-1, with D possibly matching TRBD1 (6 bases). V shed 1 base and J shed 1 base, with 7 bases lying between them. The CDR3 runs to 14 residues. CDR1 is SGHVS and CDR2 is FNYEAQ in the germline V gene. CDR3 nucleotides: TGTGCCAGCAGCTTAGAGGGGGAGAACACTGAAGCTTTCTTT. Translated, it gives CASSLEGENTEAFF.

This clonotype showed up many times. The genes are TRBV7-9 and TRBJ1-1; TRBD1 matches at 7 bases. The germline CDR1 and CDR2 sequences are SEHNR and FQNEAQ (reference sequence). The CDR3 covers 16 residues. After removal of 1 base from V and 1 base from J, the junction contained 6 bases not matched to a gene. This CDR3 reads CASSLGQGKGNTEAFF. The DNA for the CDR3 is TGTGCCAGCAGCTTAGGACAGGGAAAAGGGAACACTGAAGCTTTCTTT.

The table lists this clonotype with many counts. The V and J genes are TRBV5-1 and TRBJ1-2; no definite D call. Germline lookup yields CDR1 SGHRS and CDR2 YFSETQ. V lost 2 bases and J lost 3, with 8 bases in between. The CDR3 runs 13 residues. CDR3 in DNA: TGCGCCAGCAGCTTAGGAGGACACTATGGCTACACCTTC. Translation: CASSLGGHYGYTF. The full variable domain, with the rest looked up from reference TRBV5-1 and TRBJ1-2, is KAGVTQTPRYLIKTRGQQVTLSCSPISGHRSVSWYQQTPGQGLQFLFEYFSETQRNKGNFPGRFSGRQFSNSRSEMNVSTLELGDSALYLCASSLGGHYGYTFGSGTRLTVV.

Ten or more counts support this clonotype. The gene calls are TRBV10-1 and TRBJ2-3, with TRBD1 matching over 9 bases. This CDR3 has 19 residues. Germline CDR1 WNHNN, CDR2 SYGVQD (reference sequence). J lost 8 bases, V lost 3 bases, and 21 bases had no gene match. The CDR3 is CASSDPGQGYPSPPGTQYF. For the CDR3, the DNA is TGCGCCAGCAGTGACCCGGGACAGGGATATCCATCTCCGCCGGGTACGCAGTATTTT.

The rearrangement joins TRBV6-1 to TRBJ2-7; possibly TRBD1 for D (5 bases). The CDR3 covers 15 residues. CDR1 MNHNS and CDR2 SASEGT come from the germline V gene. V lost 7 bases and J lost 7, with 23 bases in between. CDR3 residues: CASTPRTSPTLEQYF. The CDR3 DNA is TGTGCCAGCACGCCTAGGACATCACCTACGTTGGAGCAGTACTTC.

This clonotype was seen a few times. The chain has TRBV6-1 and TRBJ2-2; the D is unclear. Trimming pared 6 bases from V and 5 bases from J, leaving 10 bases between. The CDR3 extends over 13 amino acids. Looked up from germline, CDR1 is MNHNS and CDR2 is SASEGT. CDR3 protein: CASSPGRTGELFF. The CDR3 DNA sequence: TGTGCCAGCAGCCCCGGTCGGACCGGGGAGCTGTTTTTT.

This clonotype was seen just once. This chain joins TRBV10-2 and TRBJ2-7; D gene ambiguous. CDR1 and CDR2 from the germline V gene are WSHSY and SAAADI. This CDR3 is 12 amino acids long. V gave up 3 bases and J gave up 1 base, with 4 bases separating them. The CDR3 reads CASSDSSYEQYF. For the CDR3, the DNA is TGCGCCAGCAGTGACAGTTCCTACGAGCAGTACTTC.

This clonotype was seen a few times. The chain combines TRBV24-1 with TRBJ2-1; TRBD2 aligns across 10 bases. V lost 3 bases to trimming and J lost 5 bases; unmatched junction nucleotides: 6. The CDR3 spans 16 residues. Germline-derived CDR1 and CDR2 are KGHDR and SFDVKD. Here the CDR3 reads CATSDKGLAQNNEQFF. CDR3 sequence (DNA): TGTGCCACCAGTGATAAGGGACTAGCGCAAAACAATGAGCAGTTCTTC.

Notes on this clonotype: One end of the junction is discordant with germline, which a read error may explain. The CDR3 region has the DNA TGTGCCAGCAGCTTAGCTGGACAGGGCTCAGTCTTC. Amino acid sequence: CASSLAGQGSVF. This chain uses TRBV7-2 with TRBJ2-7; 8 bases align to TRBD1. Germline lookup yields CDR1 SGHTA and CDR2 FQGNSA. This CDR3 spans 12 amino acids.

This clonotype was seen repeatedly, ten times or more. The V and J genes are TRBV7-8 and TRBJ1-1, with D tentatively TRBD1 (6 bases). Per the germline V gene, CDR1 is SGHVS and CDR2 is FQNEAQ. The V end was cut by 1 base, the J end by 1 base, with 7 bases between. The CDR3 covers 14 residues. CDR3 DNA sequence: TGTGCCAGCAGCTTAGGGACAGCGAACACTGAAGCTTTCTTT. Protein: CASSLGTANTEAFF.